A single sample gave rise to the 2 T cell receptor beta chains below, sequenced in a study of blood T cell repertoires in COVID-19. Measured with immunoSEQ multiplex PCR; TCRdb has only the in-frame clones, and not every one. The table has fewer than 150,000 clones, approximately 82% seen once; the top ten hold approximately 10%. Sequencing was done on a sample of peripheral blood. Every receptor here comes from a man aged 55 to 70 who had recovered from COVID-19.

The chain recombines TRBV18 with TRBJ1-1; D unclear. The CDR3 has 13 residues. V shed 3 bases and J shed 1 base, with 6 bases lying between them. Looked up from germline, CDR1 is KGHSH and CDR2 is LQKENI. CDR3 nucleotide sequence: TGTGCCAGCTCACCCCGCGAGAACACTGAAGCTTTCTTT. It is translated as CASSPRENTEAFF.

CDR3 nucleotides: TGCGCCAGCAGCCTTAGCAACTCCTACGAGCAGTACTTC. Amino acid sequence: CASSLSNSYEQYF. This chain connects TRBV4-1 to TRBJ2-7; no clear D gene. Germline loops: CDR1 MGHRA, CDR2 YSYEKL. The CDR3 has 13 amino acids. The germline V and J ends were trimmed by 4 bases and 0 bases, with 7 bases remaining between them.